The clone carrying this T cell receptor beta chain was detected a few times. Its antigen is still unknown. The sample belongs to a study of vaccination and CD4 T cells after COVID-19. Turning to the study itself: There were six male and four female convalescents, and two of them were Hispanic. Stimuli were overlapping spike peptide pools of SARS-CoV-2 and three common cold coronaviruses (HCoV-NL63, HCoV-OC43, HCoV-229E). At a median around 65 days (range 14 to 241) after dose two, post-vaccine samples were obtained.

The CDR3 runs 15 residues. The germline CDR1 and CDR2 sequences are SGHVS and FNYEAQ. Trimming shortened V by 3 bases and J by 0 bases, and 10 bases separated the two germline ends. Noted treatment: approximately 10-day PBMC culture with coronavirus spike peptide pools or control peptides (ViraFEST assay). Positive PCR tests came between March and December 2020, ahead of the US Alpha, Beta and Delta variants. Cultured CD4+ T-cell DNA underwent Oncomine TCR Beta short-read sequencing. TCRdb re-analysed the PCR reads in MiXCR, keeping a single row per CDR3 protein. This table holds about 19,000 distinct CDR3 sequences, approximately 31% found once.

The sequencing sample was made of cultured CD4+ T cells from blood. This TCR derives from a human donor with COVID-19. This chain uses TRBV7-6 with TRBJ2-3; D might be TRBD2 (6 bases). CDR3 in DNA: TGTGCCAGCAGCTTTAATCGGGGGAGCACAGATACGCAGTATTTT. This gives the protein CASSFNRGSTDTQYF.